This entry features one TCR beta chain sequence. What it recognizes is unknown. The sort gate was single viable CD3+CD4+CD8-CD45RO+ cells for memory CD4+ T cells. The sample comes from a study of memory CD4+ T cells and cytomegalovirus serostatus. Whole-study findings and limits: Each of 65 to 70 CMV-associated TCRbeta sequences occurred in one to five individuals.

In the original processing: After removing out-of-frame reads, approximately 2.2 million distinct TCRbeta sequences remained. Sequencing was performed with immunoSEQ multiplex PCR; in TCRdb, only in-frame clones are kept and a portion is missing. For V, J and clone size, that table is used; D and trimming come from the DNA. The profile shows nearly 60,000 clones, around 80% of them singletons. The sequence derives from an adult in good health and CMV-seronegative. Sequenced sample: memory CD4+ T cells from blood.

CDR3 in DNA: TGTGCCAGCAGCTTGGTACTAGCGACGAACAATGAGCAGTTCTTC. It is translated as CASSLVLATNNEQFF. J is TRBJ2-1 and V is TRBV5-4; 7 bases fit TRBD2. Germline CDR1 SGHNT, CDR2 YYREEE (reference sequence). The CDR3 is 15 residues long. V shed 0 bases and J 5 bases; nucleotides not matched to a gene: 5. Complete variable domain (other parts from reference TRBV5-4 and TRBJ2-1): ETGVTQSPTHLIKTRGQQVTLRCSSQSGHNTVSWYQQALGQGPQFIFQYYREEENGRGNFPPRFSGLQFPNYSSELNVNALELDDSALYLCASSLVLATNNEQFFGPGTRLTVL.